The rows below give T cell receptor beta chains drawn from one sample of a study of T cell responses to AZD1222 COVID-19 vaccine. Libraries were prepared by immunoSEQ multiplex PCR; TCRdb keeps only in-frame clonotypes and omits some of them. The table has 100,000 to 140,000 clones, about 89% seen once. The starting material was peripheral blood, obtained 28 days after the second AZD1222 dose. The receptors come from an adult who received the AZD1222 COVID-19 vaccine. CDR3s include the opening cysteine and the closing phenylalanine or tryptophan. A D gene is named only where the DNA matches it firmly. Size is omitted from some rows. Given values are once, few, many or a class for expanded clones.

D	length	V	J	size	DNA	CDR3
NA	13	TRBV15	TRBJ1-5	NA	TGTGCCACCAGCAGAGGTGGGGAGCAGCCCCAGCATTTT	CATSRGGEQPQHF
NA	13	TRBV27	TRBJ2-7	NA	TGTGCCAGCAGCTTTCAGGCGGGCTACGAGCAGTACTTC	CASSFQAGYEQYF
NA	18	TRBV19	TRBJ1-5	few	TGTGCCAGTAGTATACCTTCACAGCCGAGTTGGAGCAATCAGCCCCAGCATTTT	CASSIPSQPSWSNQPQHF
NA	13	TRBV27	TRBJ1-2	NA	TGTGCCAGCAGTTTCGGGGAGGACTATGGCTACACCTTC	CASSFGEDYGYTF
NA	16	TRBV5-6	TRBJ1-2	few	TGTGCCAGCAGCCCGGCGGGCTGGCGGGTTAACTATGGCTACACCTTC	CASSPAGWRVNYGYTF
TRBD1	14	TRBV30	TRBJ1-2	once	TGTGCCTGGAGAGACAGGGGAAAGGCCTATGGCTACACCTTC	CAWRDRGKAYGYTF
TRBD1	15	TRBV6-1	TRBJ2-4	once	TGTGCCAGCAGTGAAGCGGACAGGGGCTTGGACATTCAGTACTTC	CASSEADRGLDIQYF
NA	14	TRBV10-1	TRBJ2-2	NA	TGCGCCAGCACTCTGGACTTAAACACCGGGGAGCTGTTTTTT	CASTLDLNTGELFF
NA	14	TRBV6-5	TRBJ1-1	NA	TGTGCCAGCAGTTACGGCAGGGTGAACACTGAAGCTTTCTTT	CASSYGRVNTEAFF
NA	13	TRBV28	TRBJ1-1	NA	TGTGCCAGCAGTCCACCGAGGAACACTGAAGCTTTCTTT	CASSPPRNTEAFF
NA	13	TRBV7-9	TRBJ1-1	NA	TGTGCCAGCAGCTTACGTCCGGACACTGAAGCTTTCTTT	CASSLRPDTEAFF
NA	14	TRBV2	TRBJ1-5	once	TGTGCCAGCAGTGAAGGCAGGGGAGGCCAGCCCCAGCATTTT	CASSEGRGGQPQHF
NA	12	TRBV11-2	TRBJ1-4	NA	TGTGCCAGCAGCTTAGACCGTGAAAAACTGTTTTTT	CASSLDREKLFF
TRBD1	13	TRBV5-6	TRBJ1-2	NA	TGTGCCAGCAGCCCGGGACAGACCTATGGCTACACCTTC	CASSPGQTYGYTF
NA	15	TRBV5-6	TRBJ1-1	NA	TGTGCCAGCAGCAGTTTAAGGAGACTGAACACTGAAGCTTTCTTT	CASSSLRRLNTEAFF
NA	14	TRBV7-2	TRBJ2-7	NA	TGTGCCAGCAGCTTAGGCGGACCGTACTACGAGCAGTACTTC	CASSLGGPYYEQYF
TRBD2	15	TRBV28	TRBJ2-7	NA	TGTGCCAGCAGTGCTACTAGCGGGGTCTCCTACGAGCAGTACTTC	CASSATSGVSYEQYF
NA	13	TRBV18	TRBJ2-1	NA	TGTGCCAGCTCACCAGGCAGGTACAATGAGCAGTTCTTC	CASSPGRYNEQFF
TRBD1	16	TRBV6-1	TRBJ1-1	NA	TGTGCCAGCAGTGATGACAGGGGTGTATGGGGCACTGAAGCTTTCTTT	CASSDDRGVWGTEAFF
NA	14	TRBV5-4	TRBJ1-2	NA	TGTGCCAGCAGCTTGGGTGCCAGTATGTATGGCTACACCTTC	CASSLGASMYGYTF
TRBD2	14	TRBV13	TRBJ2-1	NA	TGTGCCAGCAGCGGGAGGCTAGCGGGCAATGAGCAGTTCTTC	CASSGRLAGNEQFF
NA	15	TRBV7-9	TRBJ2-1	NA	TGTGCCAGCAGCCCCCGGATAAGGGCTACCAATGAGCAGTTCTTC	CASSPRIRATNEQFF
TRBD2	18	TRBV7-9	TRBJ2-5	NA	TGTGCCAGCAGCTTATCGGGACTAGCGGGAGGAGTCCAAGAGACCCAGTACTTC	CASSLSGLAGGVQETQYF
TRBD1	15	TRBV2	TRBJ1-2	NA	TGTGCCAGCAGTGAATCCGACAGGGCAAACTATGGCTACACCTTC	CASSESDRANYGYTF
NA	14	TRBV2	TRBJ2-3	NA	TGTGCCAGCAGTGGAGGCAGGGCCCCAGATACGCAGTATTTT	CASSGGRAPDTQYF
NA	15	TRBV7-2	TRBJ1-5	NA	TGTGCCAGCAGCTTAGAGTCAGGCTTCAATCAGCCCCAGCATTTT	CASSLESGFNQPQHF
NA	12	TRBV21-1	TRBJ2-7	NA	TGTGCCAGCAGTCACACAGGGTTGGAGCAGTACTTC	CASSHTGLEQYF
NA	18	TRBV5-1	TRBJ1-1	NA	TGCGCCAGCAGCTGGGGGCGGGAGGGCGCATACAGGAACACTGAAGCTTTCTTT	CASSWGREGAYRNTEAFF
NA	14	TRBV19	TRBJ1-6	NA	TGTGCCAGCAGGAGGACGGTAGATAATTCACCCCTCCACTTT	CASRRTVDNSPLHF
TRBD1	13	TRBV5-1	TRBJ1-2	NA	TGCGCCAGCAGCTTGGCAGGGGGCGACGGCTACACCTTC	CASSLAGGDGYTF
NA	12	TRBV11-3	TRBJ2-1	NA	TGTGCCAGCAGCCACACTAGCAATGAGCAGTTCTTC	CASSHTSNEQFF
NA	16	TRBV20-1	TRBJ2-1	NA	TGCAGTGCTAGTCGGAGTAGGGGGGGCTCCTACAATGAGCAGTTCTTC	CSASRSRGGSYNEQFF
TRBD2	16	TRBV4-1	TRBJ2-1	NA	TGCGCCAGCAGCCAAGTAGGGACTAGCGGGAGTAATGAGCAGTTCTTC	CASSQVGTSGSNEQFF
TRBD2	15	TRBV10-3	TRBJ2-7	NA	TGTGCCATCAGTGGACTAGCTGAGAGCTCCTACGAGCAGTACTTC	CAISGLAESSYEQYF
NA	14	TRBV7-9	TRBJ2-7	few	TGTGCCAGCAGCATGACAGGGACTCTCCCCGAGCAGTACTTC	CASSMTGTLPEQYF
NA	15	TRBV3-1/TRBV3-2	TRBJ2-1	NA	TGTGCCAGCAGCCAAGGAGGGGGCTCCTACAATGAGCAGTTCTTC	CASSQGGGSYNEQFF
TRBD1	14	TRBV13	TRBJ1-3	NA	TGTGCCAGCAGCTCGGACAGGGCTGGAAACACCATATATTTT	CASSSDRAGNTIYF
TRBD1	17	TRBV5-1	TRBJ1-1	NA	TGCGCCAGCAGCTCGGGACAGGGGCGGACTTTGAACACTGAAGCTTTCTTT	CASSSGQGRTLNTEAFF
TRBD1	12	TRBV28	TRBJ1-2	NA	TGTGCCAGCAGTTCCTCAGGGGGAGGCTACACCTTC	CASSSSGGGYTF
TRBD1	15	TRBV7-9	TRBJ1-1	NA	TGTGCCAGCAGCTTTGACAGGGGGAGGAACACTGAAGCTTTCTTT	CASSFDRGRNTEAFF
TRBD1	13	TRBV12-3/TRBV12-4	TRBJ1-2	NA	TGTGCCAGCAGTTGGGGACAGCGAGGGGGCTACACCTTC	CASSWGQRGGYTF
TRBD1	15	TRBV6-5	TRBJ2-1	NA	TGTGCCAGCAGTCTACAGGGGAGCTCCTACAATGAGCAGTTCTTC	CASSLQGSSYNEQFF
NA	14	TRBV19	TRBJ2-4	once	TGTGCCAGTAGCACAAGGGAAGCCAAAAACATTCAGTACTTC	CASSTREAKNIQYF
NA	12	TRBV10-1	TRBJ2-1	once	TGCGCCAGCGGGACTCGCCGAAGTGAGCAGTTCTTC	CASGTRRSEQFF
NA	12	TRBV25-1	TRBJ2-3	NA	TGTGCCAGCAGTGCACTCAAGGATACGCAGTATTTT	CASSALKDTQYF
TRBD1	14	TRBV6-5	TRBJ1-2	NA	TGTGCCAGCAGTTTCTCGGACAGGGCGTATGGCTACACCTTC	CASSFSDRAYGYTF
NA	13	TRBV5-1	TRBJ1-1	few	TGCGCCAGCAGCTTGGGTACTCGCGGAGAAGCTTTCTTT	CASSLGTRGEAFF
NA	13	TRBV21-1	TRBJ1-1	NA	TGTGCCAGCGGAGGGGGGCCGAACACTGAAGCTTTCTTT	CASGGGPNTEAFF
TRBD2	13	TRBV2	TRBJ2-7	NA	TGTGCCAGCAGCCCGGGACTACCCTACGAGCAGTACTTC	CASSPGLPYEQYF
NA	17	TRBV6-1	TRBJ2-4	NA	TGTGCCAGCAGTGAAGAGGCGGGGATTCTAGCCAAAAACATTCAGTACTTC	CASSEEAGILAKNIQYF
NA	15	TRBV15	TRBJ1-1	NA	TGTGCCACCAGCAGAGGCCAGGGTGTAAGTACTGAAGCTTTCTTT	CATSRGQGVSTEAFF
NA	14	TRBV5-5	TRBJ2-7	once	TGTGCCAGCAGCTTGGCCTCCAATAACTACGAGCAGTACTTC	CASSLASNNYEQYF
TRBD1	16	TRBV11-3	TRBJ2-5	NA	TGTGCCAGCAGCTTAGAGGGACAGGGTCACCGGGAGACCCAGTACTTC	CASSLEGQGHRETQYF
NA	11	TRBV19	TRBJ1-3	NA	TGTGCCAGTAGTATAGGAAACACCATATATTTT	CASSIGNTIYF
NA	13	TRBV5-4	TRBJ2-7	NA	TGTGCCAGCAGCTTGGACAGGTCCTACGAGCAGTACTTC	CASSLDRSYEQYF
NA	12	TRBV10-2	TRBJ1-1	NA	TGCGCCAGCAGACAGGGGAACACTGAAGCTTTCTTT	CASRQGNTEAFF